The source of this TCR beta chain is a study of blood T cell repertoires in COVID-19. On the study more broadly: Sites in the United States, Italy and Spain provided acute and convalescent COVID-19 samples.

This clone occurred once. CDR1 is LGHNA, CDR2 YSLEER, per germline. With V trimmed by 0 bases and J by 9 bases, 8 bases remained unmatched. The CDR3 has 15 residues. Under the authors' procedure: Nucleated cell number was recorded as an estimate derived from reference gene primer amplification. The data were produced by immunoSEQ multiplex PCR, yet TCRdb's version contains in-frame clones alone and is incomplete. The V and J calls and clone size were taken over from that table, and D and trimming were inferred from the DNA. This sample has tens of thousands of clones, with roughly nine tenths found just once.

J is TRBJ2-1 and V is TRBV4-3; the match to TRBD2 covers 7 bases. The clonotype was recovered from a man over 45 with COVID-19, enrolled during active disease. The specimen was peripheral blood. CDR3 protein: CASSQDTGEGTEQFF. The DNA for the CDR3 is TGCGCCAGCAGCCAAGATACGGGGGAGGGCACTGAGCAGTTCTTC.